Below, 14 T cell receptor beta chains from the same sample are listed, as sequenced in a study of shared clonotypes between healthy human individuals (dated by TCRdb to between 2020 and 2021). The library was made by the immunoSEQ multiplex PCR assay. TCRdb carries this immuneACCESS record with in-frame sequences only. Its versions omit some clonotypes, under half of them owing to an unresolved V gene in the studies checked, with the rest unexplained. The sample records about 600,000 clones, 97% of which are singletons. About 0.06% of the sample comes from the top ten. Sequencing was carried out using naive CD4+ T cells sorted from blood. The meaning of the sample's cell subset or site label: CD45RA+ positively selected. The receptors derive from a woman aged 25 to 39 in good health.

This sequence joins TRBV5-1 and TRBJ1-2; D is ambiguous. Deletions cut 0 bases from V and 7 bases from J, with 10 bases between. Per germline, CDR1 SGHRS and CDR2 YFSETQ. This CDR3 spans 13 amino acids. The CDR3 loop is CASSLDREGGYTF. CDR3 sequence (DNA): TGCGCCAGCAGCTTGGACCGGGAGGGTGGCTACACCTTC.

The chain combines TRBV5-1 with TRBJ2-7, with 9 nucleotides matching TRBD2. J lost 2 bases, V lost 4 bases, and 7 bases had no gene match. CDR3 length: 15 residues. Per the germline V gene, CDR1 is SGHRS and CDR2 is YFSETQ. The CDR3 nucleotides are TGCGCCAGCAGCCTTAGCGGGAGTCGCGCCTACGAGCAGTACTTC. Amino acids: CASSLSGSRAYEQYF.

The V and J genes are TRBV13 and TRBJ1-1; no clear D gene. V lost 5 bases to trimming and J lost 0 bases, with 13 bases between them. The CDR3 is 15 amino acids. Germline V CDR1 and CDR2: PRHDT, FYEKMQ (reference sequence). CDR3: CASSTVGTMNTEAFF. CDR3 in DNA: TGTGCCAGCAGCACAGTGGGAACCATGAACACTGAAGCTTTCTTT.

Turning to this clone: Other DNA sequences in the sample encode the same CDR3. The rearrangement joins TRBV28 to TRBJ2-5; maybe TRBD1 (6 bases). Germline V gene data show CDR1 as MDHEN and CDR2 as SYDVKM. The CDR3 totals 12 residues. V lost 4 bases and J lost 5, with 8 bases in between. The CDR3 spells CASSSRGETQYF. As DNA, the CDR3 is TGTGCCAGCAGTTCGAGGGGGGAGACCCAGTACTTC.

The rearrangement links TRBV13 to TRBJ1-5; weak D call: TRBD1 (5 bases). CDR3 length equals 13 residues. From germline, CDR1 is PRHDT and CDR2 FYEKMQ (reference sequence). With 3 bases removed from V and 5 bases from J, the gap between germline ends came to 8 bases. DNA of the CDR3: TGTGCCAGCAGCTTGGGGGGGGATCAGCCCCAGCATTTT. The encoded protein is CASSLGGDQPQHF.

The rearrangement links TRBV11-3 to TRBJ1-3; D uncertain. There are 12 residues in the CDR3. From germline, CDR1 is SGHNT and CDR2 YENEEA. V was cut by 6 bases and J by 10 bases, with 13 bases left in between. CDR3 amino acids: CASSPLIGTIYF. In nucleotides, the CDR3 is TGTGCCAGCAGTCCGTTGATTGGGACCATATATTTT.

The CDR3 spells CASRRTGISYNEQFF. The CDR3 region has the DNA TGTGCCAGCAGGCGGACAGGAATTTCCTACAATGAGCAGTTCTTC. The chain has TRBV6-1 and TRBJ2-1, with TRBD1 matching over 7 bases. The junction had 6 bases not matched to a gene; V was cut back by 6 bases and J by 1 base. Germline loops: CDR1 MNHNS, CDR2 SASEGT. The CDR3 consists of 15 residues.

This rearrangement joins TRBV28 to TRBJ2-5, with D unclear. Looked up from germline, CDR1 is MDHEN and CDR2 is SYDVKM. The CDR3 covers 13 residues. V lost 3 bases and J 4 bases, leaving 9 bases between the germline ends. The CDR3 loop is CASSFRVRETQYF. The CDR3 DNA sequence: TGTGCCAGCAGTTTTAGGGTACGAGAGACCCAGTACTTC.

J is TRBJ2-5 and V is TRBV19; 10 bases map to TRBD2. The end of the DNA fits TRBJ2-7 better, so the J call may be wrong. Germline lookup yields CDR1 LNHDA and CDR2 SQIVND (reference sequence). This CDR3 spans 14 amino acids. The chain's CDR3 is CATRRLAGAYEQYF. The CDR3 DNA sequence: TGTGCCACCAGGAGGCTAGCGGGAGCCTACGAGCAGTACTTC.

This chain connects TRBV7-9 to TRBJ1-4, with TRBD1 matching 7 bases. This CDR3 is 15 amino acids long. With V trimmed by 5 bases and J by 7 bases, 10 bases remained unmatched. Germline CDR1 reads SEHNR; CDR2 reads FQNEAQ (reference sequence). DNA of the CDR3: TGTGCCAGCAGCAAAACAGACAGGGTAGTTGAAAAACTGTTTTTT. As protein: CASSKTDRVVEKLFF.

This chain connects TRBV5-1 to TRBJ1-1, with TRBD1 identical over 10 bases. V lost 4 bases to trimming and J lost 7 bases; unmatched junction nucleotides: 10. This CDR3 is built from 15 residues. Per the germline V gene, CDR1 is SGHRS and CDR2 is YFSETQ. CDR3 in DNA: TGCGCCAGCAGCAACCGACAGGGGGCGATGGGTGAAGCTTTCTTT. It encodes CASSNRQGAMGEAFF.

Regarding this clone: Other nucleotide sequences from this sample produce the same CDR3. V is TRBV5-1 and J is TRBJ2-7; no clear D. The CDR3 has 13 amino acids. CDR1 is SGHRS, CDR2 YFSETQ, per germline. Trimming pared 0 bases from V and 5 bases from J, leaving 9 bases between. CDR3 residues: CASSLAGRDEQYF. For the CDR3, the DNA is TGCGCCAGCAGCTTGGCCGGTCGGGACGAGCAGTACTTC.

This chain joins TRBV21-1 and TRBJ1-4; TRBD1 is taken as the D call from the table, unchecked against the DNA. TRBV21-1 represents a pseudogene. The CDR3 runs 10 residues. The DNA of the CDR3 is TGTGGGCAGGGGGGTGAAAAACTGTTTTTT. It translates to CGQGGEKLFF.

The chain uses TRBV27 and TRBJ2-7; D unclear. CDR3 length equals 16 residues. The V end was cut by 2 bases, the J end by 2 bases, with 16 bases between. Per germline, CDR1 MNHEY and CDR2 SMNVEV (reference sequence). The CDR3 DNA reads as TGTGCCAGCAGTTTAAGAACTCCGAGGCCCCCCTACGAGCAGTACTTC. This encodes CASSLRTPRPPYEQYF.